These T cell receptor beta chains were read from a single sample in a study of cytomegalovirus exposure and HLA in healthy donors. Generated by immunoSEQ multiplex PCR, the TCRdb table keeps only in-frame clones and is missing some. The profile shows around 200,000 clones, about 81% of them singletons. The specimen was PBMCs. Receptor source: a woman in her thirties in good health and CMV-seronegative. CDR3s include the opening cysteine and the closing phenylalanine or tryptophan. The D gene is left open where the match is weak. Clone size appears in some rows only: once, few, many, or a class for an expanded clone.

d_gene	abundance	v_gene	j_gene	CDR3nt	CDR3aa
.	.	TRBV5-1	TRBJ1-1	TGCGCCAGCAGCACCGGCCTGATAACAGCATCGATGAACACTGAAGCTTTCTTT	CASSTGLITASMNTEAFF
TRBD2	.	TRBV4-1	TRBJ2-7	TGCGCCAGCAGCCAAGAAAAGGCTAGCGGAGGATCCTACGAGCAGTACTTC	CASSQEKASGGSYEQYF
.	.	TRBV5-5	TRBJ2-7	TGTGCCAGCAGCTTGGCAGGCCAGAACGAGCAGTACTTC	CASSLAGQNEQYF
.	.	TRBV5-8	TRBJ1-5	TGTGCCAGCAGCTTGGGGACAGTCGCGTATAGCAATCAGCCCCAGCATTTT	CASSLGTVAYSNQPQHF
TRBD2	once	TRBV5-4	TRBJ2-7	TGTGCCAGCAGCCCTGGACTAGCGGCAGTGATGACAACTTCCTACGAGCAGTACTTC	CASSPGLAAVMTTSYEQYF
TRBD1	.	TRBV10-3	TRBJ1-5	TGTGCCATCAGTGAAGGACAGGGGAGCAATCAGCCCCAGCATTTT	CAISEGQGSNQPQHF
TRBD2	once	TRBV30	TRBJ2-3	TGTGCCTGGAGCCCGGTCGGTCGCGCGGGAGGCTCAGATACGCAGTATTTT	CAWSPVGRAGGSDTQYF
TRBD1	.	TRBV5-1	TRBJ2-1	TGCGCCAGCAGCACCCAGACAGGGAAGAGTGAGCAGTTCTTC	CASSTQTGKSEQFF
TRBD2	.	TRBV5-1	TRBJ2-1	TGCGCCAGCTATTTAACTAGCGGGAGTGATGAGCAGTTCTTC	CASYLTSGSDEQFF
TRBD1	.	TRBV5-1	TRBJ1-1	TGCGCCAGCAGGGGGACAGGGGAGTTGACGAACACTGAAGCTTTCTTT	CASRGTGELTNTEAFF
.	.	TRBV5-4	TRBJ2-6	TGTGCCAGCAGACCTGGCGGCGTCTCTGGGGCCAACGTCCTGACTTTC	CASRPGGVSGANVLTF
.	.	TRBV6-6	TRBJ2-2	TGTGCCAGCAGCCCTAGACTAGTGTACACCGGGGAGCTGTTTTTT	CASSPRLVYTGELFF
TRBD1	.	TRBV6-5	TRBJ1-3	TGTGCCAGCAGTTACGTACAGGGGCCCGGAAACACCATATATTTT	CASSYVQGPGNTIYF
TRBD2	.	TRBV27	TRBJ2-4	TGTGCCAGCAGTCCCGACGGCGGGGGGGCACTAGCCAAAAACATTCAGTACTTC	CASSPDGGGALAKNIQYF
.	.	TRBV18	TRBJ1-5	TGTGCCAGCTCACCCCAGGGTGATCAGCCCCAGCATTTT	CASSPQGDQPQHF
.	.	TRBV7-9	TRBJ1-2	TGTGCCAGCAGCTTAGTTCTGGGAGGGGATAACTATGGCTACACCTTC	CASSLVLGGDNYGYTF
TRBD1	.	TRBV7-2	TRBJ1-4	TGTGCCAGCAGCCCAGTGGGGACAGGGAAAGAAAAACTGTTTTTT	CASSPVGTGKEKLFF
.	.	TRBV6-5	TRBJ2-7	TGTGCCAGCGGCGGGTACGAGCAGTACTTC	CASGGYEQYF
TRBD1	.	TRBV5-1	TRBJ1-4	TGCGCCAGCAGCGGGACAGGGAGGGGCGAAAAACTGTTTTTT	CASSGTGRGEKLFF
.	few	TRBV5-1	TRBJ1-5	TGCGCCAGCAGCTTGGGTCCCGATCAGCCCCAGCATTTT	CASSLGPDQPQHF
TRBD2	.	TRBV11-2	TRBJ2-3	TGTGCCAGTACCCGCGGGGGGGGAGAGGGGACGCAGTATTTT	CASTRGGGEGTQYF
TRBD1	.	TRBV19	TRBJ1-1	TGTGCCAGTACCGGGGACAGAATGTCTTTCTTT	CASTGDRMSFF
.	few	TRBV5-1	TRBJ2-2	TGCGCCAGCAGCTTGCAGGAATCCGGGGAGCTGTTTTTT	CASSLQESGELFF
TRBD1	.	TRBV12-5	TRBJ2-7	TGTGCTAGTGCCACGGGACAGCCTGCCTACGAGCAGTACTTC	CASATGQPAYEQYF
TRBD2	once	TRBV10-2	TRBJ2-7	TGCGCCAGCAGTGAGTGGACTAGCGAACGCGAGCAGTACTTC	CASSEWTSEREQYF
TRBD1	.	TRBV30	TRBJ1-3	TGTGCCTGGAGTGCACCGGGACAGGGGGCGGGAAACACCATATATTTT	CAWSAPGQGAGNTIYF
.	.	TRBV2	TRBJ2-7	TGTGCCAGCAGTCCTGACTACGTGGAGCAGTACTTC	CASSPDYVEQYF
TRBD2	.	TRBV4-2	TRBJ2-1	TGTGCCAGCAGCCGACTAGCGGTGGACAATGAGCAGTTCTTC	CASSRLAVDNEQFF
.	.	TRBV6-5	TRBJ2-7	TGTGCCACCCGGGACATCAGGACCTACGAGCAGTACTTC	CATRDIRTYEQYF
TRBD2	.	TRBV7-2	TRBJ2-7	TGTGCCAGCAGCTTAAGAAGCGGGAGTGGCGAGCAGTACTTC	CASSLRSGSGEQYF
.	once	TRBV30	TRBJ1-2	TGTGCCTGGAGTCAAGAGAGGCGCCTCGGGGGCTACACCTTC	CAWSQERRLGGYTF
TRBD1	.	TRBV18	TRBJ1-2	TGTGCCAGCTCACCGTCGCGGACAGGGACGGTCTATGGCTACACCTTC	CASSPSRTGTVYGYTF
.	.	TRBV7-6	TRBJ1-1	TGTGCCAGCAGCGTCCGGGGTCCGAACACTGAAGCTTTCTTT	CASSVRGPNTEAFF
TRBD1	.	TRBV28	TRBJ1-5	TGTGCCAGCAGCTCCGGGACAGTGGTTGACAATCAGCCCCAGCATTTT	CASSSGTVVDNQPQHF
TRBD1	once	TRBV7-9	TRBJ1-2	TGTGCCAGCAGCTTAGAGGGGGCAAATGGCTACACCTTC	CASSLEGANGYTF
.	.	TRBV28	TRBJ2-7	TGTGCCAGCAGTTCAACAGGGTTCGAGCAGTACTTC	CASSSTGFEQYF
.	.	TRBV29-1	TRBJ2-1	TGCAGCGTTGCAGGCGGGAATGAGCAGTTCTTC	CSVAGGNEQFF
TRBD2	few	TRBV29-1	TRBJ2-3	TGCAGCGTTGAAGGAACTAGCGGGACTAGCACAGATACGCAGTATTTT	CSVEGTSGTSTDTQYF
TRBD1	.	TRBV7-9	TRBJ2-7	TGTGCCAGCAGCGACACAGGGGTCGCCTACGAGCAGTACTTC	CASSDTGVAYEQYF
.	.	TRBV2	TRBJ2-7	TGTGCCAGCACCGAGGTACCCTCCTACGAGCAGTACTTC	CASTEVPSYEQYF
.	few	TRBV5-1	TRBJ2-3	TGCGCCAGCAGCTTGGGGCCCCTGACTATGAGAGCGATACAGGGAGATACGCAGTATTTT	CASSLGPLTMRAIQGDTQYF
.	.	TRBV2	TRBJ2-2	TGTGCCAGCAGTGCTGTCTATAACACCGGGGAGCTGTTTTTT	CASSAVYNTGELFF
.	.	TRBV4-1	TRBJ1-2	TGCGCCAGCAGCCAAGTAAGCTACGCTAACTATGGCTACACCTTC	CASSQVSYANYGYTF
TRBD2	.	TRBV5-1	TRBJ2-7	TGCGCCAGCAGCTTGTCGGCTAGCGGGACCTACGAGCAGTACTTC	CASSLSASGTYEQYF
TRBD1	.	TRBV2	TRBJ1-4	TGTGCCAGCAGTGGTATGACAGGGGTTAATGAAAAACTGTTTTTT	CASSGMTGVNEKLFF